The 27 T cell receptor beta chains below all came from one sample that was sequenced in a study of blood T cell repertoires in COVID-19 (dated by TCRdb to between 2020 and 2021). Library generation was performed with the immunoSEQ multiplex PCR assay. Entries here come from immuneACCESS through TCRdb and include only in-frame sequences with V and J called. Some clones fail to appear in such tables; in the studies checked, an unresolved V gene covers under half of the shortfall, and the cause of the remainder is unknown. Counted in this sample were under 300,000 clones; around 90% of them appeared once. Jointly, the top ten make up roughly 2% of the sample. Sequencing used PBMCs or T cells enriched from blood (not recorded which). The receptor set was obtained from a woman aged 60-70 years in a cohort exposed to, infected with or recovered from COVID-19 (not recorded which).

Written as DNA, the CDR3 is TGTGCCAGTAGTAGTCCCTCTTCCGGCGGTGATATCGGCTACACCTTC. Residues: CASSSPSSGGDIGYTF. The rearrangement links TRBV19 to TRBJ1-2; D is unclear. Germline V gives CDR1 LNHDA, CDR2 SQIVND (reference sequence). This CDR3 comprises 16 residues. V lost 4 bases and J lost 8, with 23 bases in between.

V gene TRBV9 combines with J gene TRBJ1-3, with a tentative D call TRBD1 (5 bases). The CDR3 extends over 15 amino acids. With 3 bases removed from V and 6 bases from J, the gap between germline ends came to 16 bases. Germline assignment: CDR1 SGDLS and CDR2 YYNGEE. The CDR3 DNA reads as TGTGCCAGCAGCGCAGGACGGACATTCGCAAACACCATATATTTT. Amino acid sequence: CASSAGRTFANTIYF.

This clone was counted a single time. The chain links TRBV3-1 (or the pseudogene TRBV3-2) to TRBJ2-4; the D gene is possibly TRBD2 (6 bases). Germline CDR1 and CDR2: LGHDT and YNNKEL (reference sequence). Between the trimmed V and J ends, which lost 0 bases and 0 bases, there was a span of 9 bases. This CDR3 spans 16 amino acids. CDR3 region: CASSQEGGLAKNIQYF. Here the CDR3 DNA reads TGTGCCAGCAGCCAAGAAGGAGGGCTAGCCAAAAACATTCAGTACTTC.

The chain recombines TRBV9 with TRBJ2-3; 8 bases match TRBD2. The CDR3 has 19 amino acids. In germline, CDR1 is SGDLS, CDR2 YYNGEE. V shed 1 base, J shed 2 bases, and the junction held 15 bases outside the gene matches. CDR3: CASSVLERENPPTTDTQYF. Here the CDR3 DNA reads TGTGCCAGCAGCGTATTAGAGCGGGAGAATCCCCCCACCACAGATACGCAGTATTTT. Variable domain in full (rest from reference TRBV9 and TRBJ2-3): DSGVTQTPKHLITATGQRVTLRCSPRSGDLSVYWYQQSLDQGLQFLIQYYNGEERAKGNILERFSAQQFPDLHSELNLSSLELGDSALYFCASSVLERENPPTTDTQYFGPGTRLTVL.

About this clone itself: The sample holds other DNA sequences that translate to the same CDR3. The chain recombines TRBV12-3 or TRBV12-4 with TRBJ1-1, with 7 positions matching TRBD1. V lost 4 bases and J lost 1; bases outside the gene matches: 0. This CDR3 contains 13 residues. In DNA form, the CDR3 reads TGTGCCAGCAGTTGGGACAGGAACACTGAAGCTTTCTTT. Protein: CASSWDRNTEAFF.

The rearrangement uses TRBV11-3 and TRBJ2-7; TRBD1 matches 8 bases. Germline lookup yields CDR1 SGHNT and CDR2 YENEEA. This CDR3 contains 16 residues. Unmatched junction bases numbered 9, after V lost 0 bases and J lost 5 bases. Here the CDR3 reads CASSLDISNRGNEQYF. The CDR3 DNA follows: TGTGCCAGCAGCTTAGATATCAGTAACAGGGGGAACGAGCAGTACTTC.

This clone appeared a few times. This sequence joins TRBV30 and TRBJ2-7, with TRBD1 matching 9 bases. In germline, CDR1 is GTSNPN, CDR2 SVGIG (reference sequence). J was trimmed by 2 bases and V by 1 base; bases with no gene match: 6. The CDR3 contains 15 residues. The CDR3 DNA reads TGTGCCTGGAGTGGAGCACGGGACAGGGCCTACGAGCAGTACTTC. Residues: CAWSGARDRAYEQYF. Full variable domain (missing parts from reference TRBV30 and TRBJ2-7): SQTIHQWPATLVQPVGSPLSLECTVEGTSNPNLYWYRQAAGRGLQLLFYSVGIGQISSEVPQNLSASRPQDRQFILSSKKLLLSDSGFYLCAWSGARDRAYEQYFGPGTRLTVT.

The chain is built from TRBV7-9 and TRBJ1-5; D is possibly TRBD1 (6 bases). Trimming took 1 base from V and 4 from J, leaving 11 bases between them. CDR1 and CDR2 (germline): SEHNR, FQNEAQ (reference sequence). This CDR3 spans 15 amino acids. In DNA form, the CDR3 reads TGTGCCAGCAGCTTAGTACAGGGAGAAAATCAGCCCCAGCATTTT. The encoded protein is CASSLVQGENQPQHF.

J is TRBJ2-7 and V is TRBV28; D may be TRBD1 (6 bases). This CDR3 has 16 amino acids. Trimming cost V 5 bases and J 0 bases, with 17 bases left between them. The V gene's germline CDR1 is MDHEN and CDR2 SYDVKM. DNA for the CDR3: TGTGCCAGCAGTGCCCCGAGGGGGACATCCTCCTACGAGCAGTACTTC. It translates to CASSAPRGTSSYEQYF.

The V call is TRBV3-1 (or the pseudogene TRBV3-2), the J call TRBJ2-1; TRBD2 agrees at 8 bases. Germline CDR1 reads LGHDT; CDR2 reads YNNKEL (reference sequence). The CDR3 extends over 15 amino acids. V shed 5 bases, J shed 7 bases, and the junction held 10 bases outside the gene matches. This CDR3 is CASSSGTRVVNEQFF. CDR3 nucleotide sequence: TGTGCCAGCAGCTCCGGGACTAGGGTTGTAAATGAGCAGTTCTTC.

The chain links TRBV19 to TRBJ2-1, with D unresolved. Looked up from germline, CDR1 is LNHDA and CDR2 is SQIVND (reference sequence). V was pared by 9 bases and J by 10 bases, with 19 bases between. This CDR3 is built from 13 residues. This chain's CDR3 is CASRLVGGREQFF. Written as DNA, the CDR3 is TGTGCCAGCCGCTTGGTAGGCGGTCGGGAGCAGTTCTTC.

The chain has TRBV30 and TRBJ1-1, with 9 bases fitting TRBD1. From germline, CDR1 is GTSNPN and CDR2 SVGIG (reference sequence). The V segment lost 1 base and the J segment 6 bases; nucleotides outside the gene matches: 6. The CDR3 is made up of 14 amino acids. The CDR3 sequence is CAWSAGTGRPEAFF. The CDR3 nucleotides read TGTGCCTGGAGTGCCGGGACAGGGCGGCCTGAAGCTTTCTTT.

J is TRBJ2-3 and V is TRBV11-3, with TRBD2 as a possible D gene (5 bases). Germline V CDR1 and CDR2: SGHNT, YENEEA. V was trimmed by 9 bases and J by 3 bases, leaving 22 bases between them. The CDR3 consists of 16 residues. Written as DNA, the CDR3 is TGTGCCAGACCCCATCTTGACGGAGAGGGTACAGATACGCAGTATTTT. It yields the protein CARPHLDGEGTDTQYF.

This rearrangement joins TRBV2 to TRBJ1-5; D call uncertain. V gave up 1 base and J gave up 7 bases, with 11 bases separating them. This CDR3 is built from 14 residues. CDR1 is SNHLY and CDR2 is FYNNEI in the germline V gene. The CDR3 is CASSEVRGYQPQHF. The CDR3 DNA is TGTGCCAGCAGTGAAGTTCGGGGATACCAGCCCCAGCATTTT.

J is TRBJ1-1 and V is TRBV6-5; no clear D gene. This CDR3 comprises 13 residues. Trimming took 6 bases from V and 3 from J, leaving 11 bases between them. Germline lookup yields CDR1 MNHEY and CDR2 SVGAGI. CDR3 region: CASRTSGYTEAFF. For the CDR3, the DNA is TGTGCCAGCAGGACCAGCGGGTACACTGAAGCTTTCTTT.

V is TRBV11-2 and J is TRBJ1-4, with 9 bases lining up with TRBD1. The CDR3 runs 14 residues. Germline V gene lookup returns CDR1 SGHAT and CDR2 FQNNGV. Losses at the gene ends were 3 bases for V and 7 bases for J; bases not matched to a gene: 3. CDR3 coding DNA: TGTGCCAGCAGCTTGGGACAGGGAGGTGAAAAACTGTTTTTT. It translates to CASSLGQGGEKLFF.

The gene calls are TRBV30 and TRBJ2-7; 8 bases are shared with TRBD1. CDR3 length equals 12 residues. With V trimmed by 5 bases and J by 1 base, 1 base remained unmatched. Germline-derived CDR1 and CDR2 are GTSNPN and SVGIG (reference sequence). CDR3 nucleotides: TGTGCCTGGGGACAGGGATCCTACGAGCAGTACTTC. Its translation is CAWGQGSYEQYF.

This chain links TRBV12-3 or TRBV12-4 with TRBJ1-2; the D gene is possibly TRBD1 (6 bases). The CDR3 has 13 residues. V lost 6 bases, J lost 5 bases, and 13 bases lay in between. CDR3 in DNA: TGTGCCAGCAGCTATGGACAGAGGTATGGCTACACCTTC. Translation: CASSYGQRYGYTF.

The chain joins TRBV12-3 or TRBV12-4 to TRBJ2-7, with D perhaps matching TRBD1 (5 bases). Trimming cost V 4 bases and J 6 bases, with 13 bases left between them. CDR3 length: 13 amino acids. The CDR3 here is CASSSPTDIEQYF. The CDR3 DNA follows: TGTGCCAGCAGTTCCCCGACAGACATCGAGCAGTACTTC.

The chain recombines TRBV25-1 with TRBJ2-2; 7 nucleotides agree with TRBD1. V lost 6 bases to trimming and J lost 6 bases; unmatched junction nucleotides: 7. Germline lookup yields CDR1 MGHDK and CDR2 SYGVNS. The CDR3 spans 14 residues. This CDR3 is CASREQGQAGELFF. The CDR3, as DNA: TGTGCCAGCAGAGAACAGGGGCAGGCCGGGGAGCTGTTTTTT.

Here the CDR3 reads CASSPQGLNSNYGYTF. DNA of the CDR3: TGTGCCAGCAGTCCCCAGGGGCTCAACAGTAACTATGGCTACACCTTC. V gene TRBV2 combines with J gene TRBJ1-2; D is perhaps TRBD1 (6 bases). The CDR3 contains 16 residues. Trimming removed 5 bases at V and 1 base at J, with 17 bases between. Germline V gene sequence: CDR1 SNHLY, CDR2 FYNNEI. Complete variable domain (other parts from reference TRBV2 and TRBJ1-2): EPEVTQTPSHQVTQMGQEVILRCVPISNHLYFYWYRQILGQKVEFLVSFYNNEISEKSEIFDDQFSVERPDGSNFTLKIRSTKLEDSAMYFCASSPQGLNSNYGYTFGSGTRLTVV.

The chain joins TRBV29-1 to TRBJ2-1; 8 nucleotides match TRBD1. The CDR3 sequence is 14 residues long. With V trimmed by 5 bases and J by 13 bases, 16 bases remained unmatched. Germline CDR1 reads SQVTM; CDR2 reads ANQGSEA. DNA for the CDR3: TGCAGCGTTCCCCAGGGGGCGCCAGTGGAGAACCAGTTCTTC. It encodes CSVPQGAPVENQFF.

The chain links TRBV3-1 (or the pseudogene TRBV3-2) to TRBJ2-7, with a possible D match to TRBD1 (5 bases). The CDR3 contains 12 residues. Per the germline V gene, CDR1 is LGHDT and CDR2 is YNNKEL (reference sequence). V shed 6 bases and J shed 6 bases, with 12 bases lying between them. CDR3 DNA sequence: TGTGCCAGCAGACCTCAGGGCGGCGAGCAGTACTTC. Translated: CASRPQGGEQYF.

This chain links TRBV5-6 with TRBJ2-1, with 10 bases fitting TRBD2. With V trimmed by 2 bases and J by 12 bases, 17 bases remained unmatched. Per the germline V gene, CDR1 is SGHDT and CDR2 is YYEEEE. The CDR3 loop spans 17 amino acids. The CDR3 DNA follows: TGTGCCAGCAGCTTTGGAACTAGCGGGATTCTCTTTCGGGCGCAGTTCTTC. Translated: CASSFGTSGILFRAQFF.

The chain is built from TRBV3-1 (or the pseudogene TRBV3-2) and TRBJ2-7, with TRBD2 matching 11 bases. Germline trimming cut 0 bases from V and 9 bases from J; bases unmatched to any gene: 13. Germline-derived CDR1 and CDR2 are LGHDT and YNNKEL (reference sequence). The CDR3 runs 17 residues. CDR3 sequence (DNA): TGTGCCAGCAGCCAAGAGCGTCAGGTACTAGCGGGAGTCGGGCAGTACTTC. It codes for CASSQERQVLAGVGQYF.

In the case of this clone: An end of the junction does not agree with germline; a read error may underlie this. The CDR3 coding sequence is TGTGCTAGCAGCTTAGGGGCGGCAGGGTCGCAATCTTTAAATTCACCCCTCCACTTT. This sequence encodes CASSLGAAGSQSLNSPLHF. This sequence joins TRBV7-7 and TRBJ1-6; D is possibly TRBD1 (5 bases). CDR1 and CDR2 (germline): SSHAT, FNYEAQ (reference sequence). The CDR3 is 19 residues long.

This clone has only a few counts. The chain is built from TRBV3-1 (or the pseudogene TRBV3-2) and TRBJ1-6, with 11 bases fitting TRBD1. CDR3 length: 17 amino acids. Germline assignment: CDR1 LGHDT and CDR2 YNNKEL (reference sequence). V lost 0 bases, J lost 10 bases, and 8 bases stayed unmatched. Here the CDR3 reads CASSQDPDRGRWSPLHF. CDR3 bases: TGTGCCAGCAGCCAAGATCCGGACAGGGGGCGCTGGTCACCCCTCCACTTT.